The clone carrying this T cell receptor (beta chain) has just a few counts. What it recognizes is unknown. From germline, CDR1 is SGHKS and CDR2 YYEKEE (reference sequence). The ends were cut back, 0 bases at V and 2 bases at J, with 6 bases in the middle. This CDR3 spans 14 amino acids. This sample was taken from a study of post-analysis software for immune sequencing data. General study points: Controls significantly exceeded multiple sclerosis patients in normalized Chao1 diversity. Patients had higher frequencies than controls of about five TRBV segments, including TRBV5-6, TRBV5-1 and TRBV20-1.

The TCR beta cDNA libraries carried unique molecular identifiers. TCRdb reprocessed the PCR reads with MiXCR, giving one entry per CDR3 protein. The profile shows hundreds of thousands of distinct CDR3 sequences, around 50% of them singletons. The sequence was collected from a girl aged 5-17 years with multiple sclerosis. This chain links TRBV5-5 with TRBJ1-5; no clear D gene. Source material: blood. For the CDR3, the DNA is TGTGCCAGCAGCTTGGACGTAGGCAATCAGCCCCAGCATTTT. Translating gives CASSLDVGNQPQHF.